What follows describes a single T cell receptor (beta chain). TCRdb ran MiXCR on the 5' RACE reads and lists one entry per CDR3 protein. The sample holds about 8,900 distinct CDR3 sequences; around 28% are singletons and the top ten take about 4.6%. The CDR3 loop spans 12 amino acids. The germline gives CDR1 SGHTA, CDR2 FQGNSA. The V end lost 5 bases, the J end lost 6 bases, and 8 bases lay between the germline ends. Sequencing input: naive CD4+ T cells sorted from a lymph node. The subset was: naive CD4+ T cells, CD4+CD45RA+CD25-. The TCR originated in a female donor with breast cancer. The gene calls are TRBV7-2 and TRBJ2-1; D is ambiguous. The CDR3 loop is CASSTRVNEQFF. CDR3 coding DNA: TGTGCCAGCAGCACACGGGTCAATGAGCAGTTCTTC.